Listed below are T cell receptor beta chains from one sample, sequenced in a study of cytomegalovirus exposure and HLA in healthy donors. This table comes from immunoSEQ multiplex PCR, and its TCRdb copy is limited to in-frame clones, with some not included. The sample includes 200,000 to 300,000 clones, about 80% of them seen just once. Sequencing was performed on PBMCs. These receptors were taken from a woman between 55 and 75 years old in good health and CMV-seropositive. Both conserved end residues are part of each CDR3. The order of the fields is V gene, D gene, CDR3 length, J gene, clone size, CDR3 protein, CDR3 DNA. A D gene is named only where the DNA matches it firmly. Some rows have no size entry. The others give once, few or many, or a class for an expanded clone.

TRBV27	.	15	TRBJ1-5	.	CASSILSGSDQPQHF	TGTGCCAGCAGTATTCTTTCAGGGTCTGATCAGCCCCAGCATTTT
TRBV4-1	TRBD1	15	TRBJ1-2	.	CASSQDPGGQSRYTF	TGCGCCAGCAGCCAAGACCCAGGGGGGCAGAGTCGCTACACCTTC
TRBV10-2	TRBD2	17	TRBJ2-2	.	CASKGWSGREGTGELFF	TGCGCCAGCAAAGGTTGGAGCGGGAGGGAGGGCACCGGGGAGCTGTTTTTT
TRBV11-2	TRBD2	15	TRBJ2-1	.	CASSFGGGWANEQFF	TGTGCCAGCAGCTTCGGGGGGGGATGGGCCAATGAGCAGTTCTTC
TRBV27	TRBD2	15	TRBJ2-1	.	CASSLAGGSYNEQFF	TGTGCCAGCAGTTTAGCGGGGGGCTCCTACAATGAGCAGTTCTTC
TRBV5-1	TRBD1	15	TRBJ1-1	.	CASSVQGAFDTEAFF	TGCGCCAGCAGCGTACAGGGGGCTTTTGACACTGAAGCTTTCTTT
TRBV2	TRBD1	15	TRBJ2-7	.	CASSGTNRGDYEQYF	TGTGCCAGCAGTGGAACGAACAGGGGAGATTACGAGCAGTACTTC
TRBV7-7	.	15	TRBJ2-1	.	CASSSGQTTYNEQFF	TGTGCCAGCAGCTCCGGACAGACCACCTACAATGAGCAGTTCTTC
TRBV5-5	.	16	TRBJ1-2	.	CASSPRRDSPTTGYTF	TGTGCCAGCAGCCCTCGCCGGGACTCACCGACTACTGGCTACACCTTC
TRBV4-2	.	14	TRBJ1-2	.	CAISHGQFNYGYTF	TGTGCCATCTCCCATGGACAGTTTAACTATGGCTACACCTTC
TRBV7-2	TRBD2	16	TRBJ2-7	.	CASSRTTSGLTYEQYF	TGTGCCAGCAGCCGTACGACTAGCGGGTTGACCTACGAGCAGTACTTC
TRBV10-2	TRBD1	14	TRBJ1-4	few	CASSWDRGYEKLFF	TGCGCCAGCAGCTGGGACAGGGGGTATGAAAAACTGTTTTTT
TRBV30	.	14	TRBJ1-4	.	CAWSLRTLNEKLFF	TGTGCCTGGAGTCTCCGCACTCTTAATGAAAAACTGTTTTTT